The clone carrying this T cell receptor beta chain was observed many times. This sample stems from a study of T cells in Graves' hyperthyroidism and ophthalmopathy. RNA transcripts yielded amplified TCR beta CDR3 regions. In the first-round RT-PCR of the TCR CDR3, the HTBI primer set was used. TCRdb reprocessed the multiplex PCR reads with MiXCR, giving one entry per CDR3 protein. This sample has fewer than 550,000 distinct CDR3 sequences, with roughly 14% found just once. Among the patients, aged 18 to 65, hyperthyroidism was newly diagnosed and had lasted under 2 months. V lost 6 bases and J lost 4; bases outside the gene matches: 7. The CDR3 extends over 14 amino acids. Germline V gene sequence: CDR1 MDHEN, CDR2 SYDVKM.

The rearrangement joins TRBV28 to TRBJ1-2, with TRBD1 identical over 8 bases. This clonotype was sampled from a woman in her late teens or twenties with Graves' hyperthyroidism. Sequencing used blood. The CDR3 nucleotides are TGTGCCAGCAGCCGTGGACAGGGAGGCTATGGCTACACCTTC. Protein product: CASSRGQGGYGYTF.